These T cell receptor beta chains were read from a single sample in a study of blood T cell repertoires in COVID-19. The table came from immunoSEQ multiplex PCR; TCRdb's copy has only in-frame clones and leaves some out. The sample lists approximately 94,000 clones, more than 80% occurring once. The material sequenced was peripheral blood. Receptors were obtained from a human donor in a cohort sampled during active COVID-19. CDR3s include the opening cysteine and the closing phenylalanine or tryptophan. D genes are given only for firm matches. Clone size is given for some rows only: seen once, a few or many times, or a class if the clone is expanded.

TRBJ1-1 17 TRBD1 TRBV3-1/TRBV3-2 once CASSHLPGQGLNTEAFF TGTGCCAGCAGCCACCTCCCGGGACAGGGACTGAACACTGAAGCTTTCTTT
TRBJ1-5 13 TRBD1 TRBV29-1 - CSVAGTDNQPQHF TGCAGCGTTGCCGGGACAGACAATCAGCCCCAGCATTTT
TRBJ2-2 15 TRBD2 TRBV5-1 - CASSLAGGNTGELFF TGCGCCAGCAGCCTAGCGGGAGGGAACACCGGGGAGCTGTTTTTT
TRBJ1-2 14 TRBD1 TRBV6-6 - CASRTLQGAGGYTF TGTGCCAGCAGGACCCTACAGGGGGCGGGTGGCTACACCTTC
TRBJ2-2 16 - TRBV24-1 - CATSDSGHGNTGELFF TGTGCCACCAGTGACTCGGGACATGGAAACACCGGGGAGCTGTTTTTT
TRBJ1-2 16 TRBD1 TRBV27 - CASSTGTGEFFYGYTF TGTGCCAGCAGTACCGGGACAGGCGAGTTCTTCTATGGTTATACCTTC
TRBJ2-1 16 TRBD2 TRBV19 - CASSTQAGGSYNEQFF TGTGCCAGTAGTACACAAGCGGGGGGATCCTACAATGAGCAGTTCTTC
TRBJ1-3 13 TRBD1 TRBV7-2 - CASSPGQGNTIYF TGTGCCAGCAGCCCGGGACAGGGAAACACCATATATTTT
TRBJ2-3 15 TRBD2 TRBV2 once CASSEGGSGADTQYF TGTGCCAGCAGTGAGGGAGGGAGTGGAGCAGATACGCAGTATTTT
TRBJ2-7 15 TRBD2 TRBV11-2 - CASSLNSGTTYEQYF TGTGCCAGCAGCTTAAATAGCGGGACTACCTACGAGCAGTACTTC
TRBJ1-6 15 - TRBV6-1 - CASSEFGGDNSPLHF TGTGCCAGCAGTGAATTCGGCGGCGATAATTCACCCCTCCACTTT
TRBJ1-1 14 - TRBV7-2 - CASSLTQGSTEAFF TGTGCCAGCAGCTTAACTCAGGGTAGCACTGAAGCTTTCTTT
TRBJ1-4 16 - TRBV9 few CASSVDRGGSNEKLFF TGTGCCAGCAGCGTAGATAGGGGAGGATCTAATGAAAAACTGTTTTTT
TRBJ2-7 15 TRBD2 TRBV4-1 - CASSLQLAGAYEQYF TGCGCCAGCAGCCTCCAACTAGCGGGAGCTTACGAGCAGTACTTC
TRBJ2-7 14 - TRBV11-2 - CASSLDLAVYEQYF TGTGCCAGCAGCTTAGATCTCGCAGTCTACGAGCAGTACTTC
TRBJ2-7 14 - TRBV2 - CASSAGGGFYEQYF TGTGCCAGCAGTGCAGGGGGAGGTTTCTACGAGCAGTACTTC
TRBJ2-2 14 - TRBV25-1 - CASKGAGRTGELFF TGTGCCAGCAAAGGCGCAGGGCGCACCGGGGAGCTGTTTTTT
TRBJ2-3 15 TRBD1 TRBV2 - CASRAGQGGTDTQYF TGTGCCAGCAGAGCCGGACAGGGAGGCACAGATACGCAGTATTTT
TRBJ2-2 18 TRBD2 TRBV3-1/TRBV3-2 - CASSQVIGLAGSTGELFF TGTGCCAGCAGCCAAGTAATCGGACTAGCGGGATCGACCGGGGAGCTGTTTTTT
TRBJ2-1 16 - TRBV19 - CASSLRDLVSYNEQFF TGTGCCAGTAGTCTCCGGGACTTAGTCTCCTACAATGAGCAGTTCTTC
TRBJ1-1 14 TRBD1 TRBV25-1 - CASSEPRTGNEAFF TGTGCCAGCAGTGAACCCAGGACAGGGAATGAAGCTTTCTTT
TRBJ2-1 14 - TRBV7-7 - CASSPTRSANEQFF TGTGCTAGCAGCCCCACACGCAGCGCCAATGAGCAGTTCTTC
TRBJ1-2 14 - TRBV28 - CASSSLGGAYGYTF TGTGCCAGCAGCTCCTTGGGGGGGGCCTATGGCTACACCTTC
TRBJ1-2 16 - TRBV10-3 - CAISEPSGSAQYGYTF TGTGCCATCAGTGAGCCGTCAGGTAGCGCTCAATATGGCTACACCTTC
TRBJ1-3 15 - TRBV5-6 few CASSPRRQSGNTIYF TGTGCCAGCAGCCCCCGTCGACAGTCTGGAAACACCATATATTTT
TRBJ2-7 16 - TRBV3-1/TRBV3-2 - CASSLSYQGTSYEQYF TGTGCCAGCAGCCTATCCTACCAGGGAACTTCCTACGAGCAGTACTTC
TRBJ2-7 12 - TRBV7-9 - CASSLVWAEQYF TGTGCCAGCAGCTTAGTTTGGGCCGAGCAGTACTTC
TRBJ2-1 18 - TRBV19 - CASSAKGLLQSSYNEQFF TGTGCCAGTAGTGCAAAGGGACTTCTCCAGAGCTCCTACAATGAGCAGTTCTTC
TRBJ1-2 13 TRBD1 TRBV6-6 - CASTDRGTYGYTF TGTGCCAGCACTGACAGGGGGACCTATGGCTACACCTTC
TRBJ1-3 16 TRBD1 TRBV14 few CASSHVPGQGANTIYF TGTGCCAGCAGCCACGTTCCGGGACAGGGGGCAAACACCATATATTTT
TRBJ2-3 14 - TRBV5-4 - CASSSERITDTQYF TGTGCCAGCAGCAGCGAGCGGATCACAGATACGCAGTATTTT